The rows below give T cell receptor beta chains drawn from one sample of a study of shared clonotypes between healthy human individuals. Here immunoSEQ multiplex PCR was the method, and the copy in TCRdb shows in-frame clones only, minus some. Among about 870,000 clones, more than 85% were seen once, and the ten largest hold 24%. Sequencing used naive CD8+ T cells sorted from blood. These receptors all stem from a man under 40 in good health. The CDR3 runs from the conserved cysteine through the conserved F or W. A D gene is named only where the DNA matches it firmly. Clone size appears in some rows only: once, few, many, or a class for an expanded clone.

cdr3_nt cdr3_aa j_call cdr3_length v_call d_call clone_size
TGTGCCAGCTGCCAACAGGGGGTTTTGGATGGCTACACCTTC CASCQQGVLDGYTF TRBJ1-2 14 TRBV28 TRBD1 few
TGTGCCAGCGGGAGGACCACAGATACGCAGTATTTT CASGRTTDTQYF TRBJ2-3 12 TRBV9 - -
TGTGCCAGCAGTTTTACAGAAACCTTCTATGGCTACACCTTC CASSFTETFYGYTF TRBJ1-2 14 TRBV28 - -
TGTGCCAGCAGCTTAGACTTGCGGGGCGAGCAGTACTTC CASSLDLRGEQYF TRBJ2-7 13 TRBV7-8 - -
TGTGCCAGCAGTAGGGGGCCCATCGAGCAGTACTTC CASSRGPIEQYF TRBJ2-7 12 TRBV6-6 TRBD1 few
TGTGCCAGCAGTGGACCCGGGGCCTCGCGGGAGACCCAGTACTTC CASSGPGASRETQYF TRBJ2-5 15 TRBV28 - -
TGTGCCAGCAGCTCTAATGTCCCCAGCTCGGGCTCCTACGAGCAGTACTTC CASSSNVPSSGSYEQYF TRBJ2-7 17 TRBV7-8 - -
TGCGCCAGCAGCTCGGGGGACAGGCCAGAGGTCGACAATGAGCAGTTCTTC CASSSGDRPEVDNEQFF TRBJ2-1 17 TRBV5-1 TRBD1 -
TGTGCCAGCGATGGGGCGTCGAATACGCAGTATTTT CASDGASNTQYF TRBJ2-3 12 TRBV5-6 - -
TGTGCCAGCAGCCCAGGACAGGGCCCCTACGAGCAGTACTTC CASSPGQGPYEQYF TRBJ2-7 14 TRBV14 TRBD1 -
TGTGCCAGCAGCTTTCGGACACAGGGGGATTTTTACGAGCAGTACTTC CASSFRTQGDFYEQYF TRBJ2-7 16 TRBV7-9 TRBD1 -
TGTGCCAGCTCACCGAGTACAGGGGGCAAGAAACACGAGCAGTACTTC CASSPSTGGKKHEQYF TRBJ2-7 16 TRBV18 TRBD1 -
TGTGCCAGCAGCCGGGACACTGATCGTAACACCATATATTTT CASSRDTDRNTIYF TRBJ1-3 14 TRBV11-2 - -
TGCAGCGTCCCGGTTCGGGACGATGGCTACACCTTC CSVPVRDDGYTF TRBJ1-2 12 TRBV29-1 - -
TGTGCCAGCAGCCAGGCTAGCGGGAACTCCTACGAGCAGTACTTC CASSQASGNSYEQYF TRBJ2-7 15 TRBV11-3 TRBD2 -
TGTGCCAGCAGCCAACCCTCCGGGGAAGGATTCGGAGAGACCCAGTACTTC CASSQPSGEGFGETQYF TRBJ2-5 17 TRBV7-9 - -
TGTGCCAGCAGCATTTCACAGGGGGTTGGCTATGGCTACACCTTC CASSISQGVGYGYTF TRBJ1-2 15 TRBV7-8 TRBD1 -
TGTGCCAGTAGTAATAGCGGGAGCTCCTACAATGAGCAGTTCTTC CASSNSGSSYNEQFF TRBJ2-1 15 TRBV19 TRBD2 -
TGTGCCAGCAGCCTCTCTCACGGGAGGGCCCTTGAGCAGTACTTC CASSLSHGRALEQYF TRBJ2-7 15 TRBV11-2 TRBD2 -
TGTGCCATCAGTGGACCAGACAGGGGATTTTATGGCTACACCTTC CAISGPDRGFYGYTF TRBJ1-2 15 TRBV10-3 TRBD1 -
TGTGCCAGCAGGCCCCCTCTACAGACTAGCGGGAGTGTGTTTTTT CASRPPLQTSGSVFF TRBJ2-2 15 TRBV11-2 TRBD2 once
TGTGCCAGCAGCCGTCGGGACATTCAAGAGACCCAGTACTTC CASSRRDIQETQYF TRBJ2-5 14 TRBV28 - -
TGTGCCAGTAGTACCCCGGAATGGCGGGAGGGCCGTGGCACCGGGGAGCTGTTTTTT CASSTPEWREGRGTGELFF TRBJ2-2 19 TRBV19 TRBD2 -
TGTGCCAGCAGTCGGGTAAATCAGCCCCAGCATTTT CASSRVNQPQHF TRBJ1-5 12 TRBV2 - -
TGTGCCAGCAGGGAGACAGGCGCCCCCTCCAACTATGGCTACACCTTC CASRETGAPSNYGYTF TRBJ1-2 16 TRBV5-4 - few
TGTGCCAGCAGCCAAACCGGGACAGGGATCTACGAGCAGTACTTC CASSQTGTGIYEQYF TRBJ2-7 15 TRBV14 TRBD1 -
TGCGCCAGCCGCCCCGTGGAGGGAACCTACGAGCAGTACTTC CASRPVEGTYEQYF TRBJ2-7 14 TRBV5-1 - -
TGCGCCAGCAGAACAGACGAACCGTTCTCTGGGGCCAACGTCCTGACTTTC CASRTDEPFSGANVLTF TRBJ2-6 17 TRBV5-1 - -
TGTGCCAGCAGCTTAGCAACAGGCAATAACTATGGCTACACCTTC CASSLATGNNYGYTF TRBJ1-2 15 TRBV7-9 - -
TGTGCCAGCACGTCCAGGGTCGACGAGCAGTACTTC CASTSRVDEQYF TRBJ2-7 12 TRBV2 - few
TGTGCCAGCAGCGGAACAGGTGAAAATGAAAAACTGTTTTTT CASSGTGENEKLFF TRBJ1-4 14 TRBV28 - -
TGTGCCAGCGGAATAATCGGGGAGACCCAGTACTTC CASGIIGETQYF TRBJ2-5 12 TRBV13 - -
TGTGCCAGCAGTCACAGGGAGTACAATCAGCCCCAGCATTTT CASSHREYNQPQHF TRBJ1-5 14 TRBV21-1 - few
TGCGCCAGCAGCCAAGACCTGGTAGGTCACGAGCAGTACTTC CASSQDLVGHEQYF TRBJ2-7 14 TRBV4-1 - -
TGTGCCAGCAGCCCCACCCCTAGCGGGAGCTCCTACGAGCAGTACTTC CASSPTPSGSSYEQYF TRBJ2-7 16 TRBV7-2 TRBD2 -
TGTGCCAGTGAGGACAGTGGTGGCCCCTACGAGCAGTACTTC CASEDSGGPYEQYF TRBJ2-7 14 TRBV19 - -
TGTGCCAGCAGCCCAGGAGGGGGGAGTAGCACAGATACGCAGTATTTT CASSPGGGSSTDTQYF TRBJ2-3 16 TRBV9 - -
TGCAGCGTTGAGGGGGGGGATGAGCAGTTCTTC CSVEGGDEQFF TRBJ2-1 11 TRBV29-1 TRBD2 -
TGTGCCAGCTCTAGAGGGGGTCCCTACGAGCAGTACTTC CASSRGGPYEQYF TRBJ2-7 13 TRBV27 - -
TGCGCCAGCAGCCCGGGACTAGCGGGATACAATGAGCAGTTCTTC CASSPGLAGYNEQFF TRBJ2-1 15 TRBV4-3 TRBD2 -
TGCGCCAGCAGCTTGGCCTTGCTAGCTTCAGATACGCAGTATTTT CASSLALLASDTQYF TRBJ2-3 15 TRBV5-1 - -
TGTGCCAGCAGCTTAGGATCCAGGGTAGCGGACAGCTCCTACAATGAGCAGTTCTTC CASSLGSRVADSSYNEQFF TRBJ2-1 19 TRBV5-8 - -
TGTGCCAGCAGCCTAGGAGGGGGTCAGGCGCAAGGTACGCAGTATTTT CASSLGGGQAQGTQYF TRBJ2-3 16 TRBV11-2 - once
TGTGCCAGCAGCTTAGACTATGGGCAACCGATAAACTATGGCTACACCTTC CASSLDYGQPINYGYTF TRBJ1-2 17 TRBV11-3 - -
TGTGCCAGCAGCTCGGGTTGGCGAGGCCCCACTGAAGCTTTCTTT CASSSGWRGPTEAFF TRBJ1-1 15 TRBV7-8 - -
TGCGCCAGCAGCGTCCGGGCCCACAATGAGCAGTTCTTC CASSVRAHNEQFF TRBJ2-1 13 TRBV4-1 - -
TGTGCCAGCAGCTTGGGCGCCAACCAAGAGACCCAGTACTTC CASSLGANQETQYF TRBJ2-5 14 TRBV5-6 - once
TGTGCCAGCAGCCAGACCGACAGCGGGAACCAAGAGACCCAGTACTTC CASSQTDSGNQETQYF TRBJ2-5 16 TRBV9 TRBD2 -
TGTGCCAGCAGTTTAAGACACGGACAGGGGGCCTACGAGCAGTACTTC CASSLRHGQGAYEQYF TRBJ2-7 16 TRBV27 TRBD1 -
TGTGCCAGCAGTCGTGGCCAGCTAGCGCGGGGGGATACGCAGTATTTT CASSRGQLARGDTQYF TRBJ2-3 16 TRBV27 TRBD2 -
TGCGCCAGCAGCCCCATGGGGGGGGCTGGGGAAAAACTGTTTTTT CASSPMGGAGEKLFF TRBJ1-4 15 TRBV4-3 - -
TGTGCCAGCAGGGGTTACGAGCAGTACTTC CASRGYEQYF TRBJ2-7 10 TRBV28 - -
TGTGCCAGCTCCCGGGACACCGGGGAGCTGTTTTTT CASSRDTGELFF TRBJ2-2 12 TRBV13 - -
TGTGCCAGCAGCGCCGGGACAGGGAACACCGGGGAGCTGTTTTTT CASSAGTGNTGELFF TRBJ2-2 15 TRBV6-5 TRBD1 -
TGTGCCAGCAGCAAAGCCGGGACTAGCGCGAACACCGGGGAGCTGTTTTTT CASSKAGTSANTGELFF TRBJ2-2 17 TRBV21-1 - -